This T cell receptor (beta chain) is from a study of blood T cell repertoires in COVID-19. Looking at the study overall: Italy, Spain and the United States were the sources of the convalescent and acute COVID-19 samples. Sources were T cells, B-cell-depleted T cells, or PBMCs; the material itself was cDNA or gDNA.

Authors' methods: Amplification from reference gene primers served as the basis for estimated nucleated cell counts. Profiled with immunoSEQ multiplex PCR; TCRdb holds only in-frame clones, not every one. The DNA gave D and trimming, while V, J and clone size come from that table. The sample has about 100,000 clones; approximately 90% are singletons. The germline V and J ends were trimmed by 6 bases and 1 base, with 9 bases remaining between them. There are 14 residues in the CDR3. Germline CDR1 MRHNA, CDR2 SNTAGT. This clone showed up just once. The clonotype originates from a man aged 50 to 59 with active COVID-19. Sequencing input: peripheral blood. V and J are TRBV6-4 and TRBJ2-2; no definite D call. CDR3: CASSDTWNTGELFF. Here the CDR3 DNA reads TGTGCCAGCAGCGATACATGGAACACCGGGGAGCTGTTTTTT.